The clone carrying this T cell receptor beta chain was seen many times. What it binds is not known. This entry belongs to a study of neurological immune-mediated disorders. Study-level background: About 90% of the 34 multiple sclerosis patients had relapsing-remitting disease; 3 had secondary progressive.

This CDR3 has 14 amino acids. The germline gives CDR1 GTSNPN, CDR2 SVGIG (reference sequence). Trimming shortened V by 0 bases and J by 10 bases, and 18 bases separated the two germline ends. Broader study findings: There were no CDR3 amino acid sequences shared by expanded clones across subjects, a result suggesting private repertoires in all groups.

Template-switch 5'RACE cDNA synthesis added a 10-nucleotide unique molecular identifier. In TCRdb, the 5' RACE reads were re-called with MiXCR into one record per CDR3 protein. The data show roughly 74,000 distinct CDR3 sequences, with approximately 5.2% seen just once and 6.5% to 9% held by the top ten. The clonotype was recovered from a young man with multiple sclerosis. The chain combines TRBV30 with TRBJ1-1; the D is unclear. The source material was PBMCs. CDR3 sequence: CAWSVIWNADGAFF. The CDR3 bases are TGTGCCTGGAGTGTAATTTGGAACGCGGACGGAGCTTTCTTT.